These 14 T cell receptor beta chains share one sample of origin, sequenced in a study of blood T cell repertoires in COVID-19 (dated by TCRdb to the early 2020s). Library preparation employed the immunoSEQ multiplex PCR assay. Sourced from immuneACCESS, this table was stored by TCRdb with only in-frame sequences that have V and J called. A share of the clones is absent; for the studies checked, an unresolved V gene accounts for under half, and the remainder has no known explanation. The sample table records approximately 440,000 clones; around 90% of these occur just once. About 0.75% of the sample belongs to the ten largest clones. The sequencing sample was made of PBMCs or T cells enriched from blood (not recorded which). All receptors derive from a woman under 30 who had recovered from COVID-19.

There are a few counts of this clone. This chain uses TRBV6-5 with TRBJ2-7; D unresolved. The CDR3 is 13 residues long. V was cut by 2 bases and J by 5 bases, with 10 bases left in between. Per the germline V gene, CDR1 is MNHEY and CDR2 is SVGAGI. The CDR3 sequence: CASSYPGSHEQYF. The CDR3 DNA follows: TGTGCCAGCAGTTACCCAGGTTCCCACGAGCAGTACTTC.

This sequence joins TRBV24-1 and TRBJ1-5; D not resolved. V lost 1 base to trimming and J lost 6 bases, with 6 bases between them. Germline CDR1 KGHDR, CDR2 SFDVKD. The CDR3 length is 13 residues. In DNA, the CDR3 is TGTGCCACCAGTGATTTCGGGAGTCAGCCCCAGCATTTT. Translating it yields CATSDFGSQPQHF.

J is TRBJ2-5 and V is TRBV2; 10 positions agree with TRBD2. The V gene's germline CDR1 is SNHLY and CDR2 FYNNEI. The CDR3 covers 16 residues. The J segment lost 5 bases and the V segment lost 3 bases, leaving 9 bases of the junction unmatched. The CDR3, as DNA: TGTGCCAGCAGTGATTCGAGCGGGGGGGCCGCGGAGACCCAGTACTTC. This encodes CASSDSSGGAAETQYF.

The chain joins TRBV15 to TRBJ2-2, with D maybe TRBD1 (6 bases). With 3 bases removed from V and 6 bases from J, the gap between germline ends came to 14 bases. The germline gives CDR1 LNHNV, CDR2 YYDKDF (reference sequence). The CDR3 consists of 15 residues. This CDR3 is CATSSTGMLAGELFF. The CDR3 DNA sequence: TGTGCCACCAGCAGCACAGGGATGTTGGCCGGGGAGCTGTTTTTT.

On this clone: The same CDR3 can be traced to other DNA sequences in this sample. The V and J genes are TRBV2 and TRBJ2-5; D might be TRBD1 (7 bases). This CDR3 comprises 15 residues. Trimming pared 3 bases from V and 1 base from J, leaving 12 bases between. From germline, CDR1 is SNHLY and CDR2 FYNNEI. DNA of the CDR3: TGTGCCAGCAGTGAGCGGGGACAGACCCAAGAGACCCAGTACTTC. It translates to CASSERGQTQETQYF.

The J gene is TRBJ1-4, the V gene TRBV5-1; 8 nucleotides match TRBD1. Germline V gene sequence: CDR1 SGHRS, CDR2 YFSETQ. After removal of 3 bases from V and 6 bases from J, the junction contained 7 bases not matched to a gene. The CDR3 is 15 amino acids. As DNA, the CDR3 is TGCGCCAGCAGCTCAGGGGGCGGCTATGATGAAAAACTGTTTTTT. Its protein product is CASSSGGGYDEKLFF.

This chain uses TRBV20-1 with TRBJ1-4, with TRBD1 matching 7 bases. J gave up 3 bases and V 3 bases, and 4 bases lay outside the gene matches. Germline V gives CDR1 DFQATT, CDR2 SNEGSKA (reference sequence). The CDR3 spans 14 residues. CDR3: CSASFGTANEKLFF. As DNA, the CDR3 is TGCAGTGCTAGTTTTGGGACAGCTAATGAAAAACTGTTTTTT.

This CDR3 is CASSQVLSGVTGELFF. The CDR3 DNA reads TGCGCCAGCAGCCAAGTTCTCTCGGGGGTAACCGGGGAGCTGTTTTTT. The chain recombines TRBV4-1 with TRBJ2-2; a possible D gene is TRBD2 (6 bases). V shed 1 base and J shed 5 bases, with 14 bases lying between them. Germline CDR1 is MGHRA and CDR2 is YSYEKL. There are 16 residues in the CDR3.

This chain links TRBV28 with TRBJ1-4, with D possibly being TRBD1 (5 bases). Germline V gene sequence: CDR1 MDHEN, CDR2 SYDVKM. V lost 2 bases and J 5 bases, leaving 12 bases between the germline ends. CDR3 size: 15 residues. The CDR3 DNA is TGTGCCAGCAGTTTAGGAGGGGCCTCAAATGAAAAACTGTTTTTT. Protein sequence: CASSLGGASNEKLFF.

V usage is TRBV30 and J usage is TRBJ1-6; the match to TRBD1 covers 7 bases. CDR3 length: 13 residues. The V gene end was trimmed by 4 bases and the J gene end by 9 bases; junction bases not matched to a gene: 6. Germline CDR1 is GTSNPN and CDR2 is SVGIG (reference sequence). The CDR3 protein is CAWTGQLSSPLHF. The CDR3 nucleotides read TGTGCCTGGACGGGACAGCTATCTTCACCCCTCCACTTT.

The rearrangement links TRBV6-5 to TRBJ1-2, with 8 bases matching TRBD1. V lost 7 bases and J lost 5; bases outside the gene matches: 6. The CDR3 spans 13 residues. Germline lookup yields CDR1 MNHEY and CDR2 SVGAGI. CDR3 bases: TGTGCCAGCACCAGACAGGGGAGATATGGCTACACCTTC. It yields the protein CASTRQGRYGYTF.

Only one count was recorded for this clone. V usage is TRBV7-6 and J usage is TRBJ2-3, with D hard to call. The germline V and J ends were trimmed by 3 bases and 6 bases, with 7 bases remaining between them. The CDR3 spans 12 residues. Germline V gene sequence: CDR1 SGHVS, CDR2 FNYEAQ. CDR3 protein: CASSLLRDTQYF. The CDR3 DNA reads TGTGCCAGCAGCTTGCTCAGGGATACGCAGTATTTT.

The rearrangement uses TRBV3-1 (or the pseudogene TRBV3-2) and TRBJ2-1, with 8 nucleotides matching TRBD2. Trimming cost V 5 bases and J 6 bases; bases outside gene matches: 9. The germline CDR1 and CDR2 sequences are LGHDT and YNNKEL (reference sequence). The CDR3 contains 15 residues. DNA for the CDR3: TGTGCCAGCAGCGTTACGGGGGGGCCGAGCAATGAGCAGTTCTTC. Translation: CASSVTGGPSNEQFF.

This clone was seen only once. This rearrangement joins TRBV30 to TRBJ2-7, with D possibly being TRBD1 (6 bases). Germline V gene sequence: CDR1 GTSNPN, CDR2 SVGIG (reference sequence). The V gene lost 1 base and the J gene lost 9 bases, with 16 bases spanning the gap. The CDR3 consists of 13 residues. The CDR3 here is CAWSAELGQTQYF. The CDR3 DNA sequence: TGTGCCTGGAGTGCCGAGCTCGGACAGACGCAGTACTTC.